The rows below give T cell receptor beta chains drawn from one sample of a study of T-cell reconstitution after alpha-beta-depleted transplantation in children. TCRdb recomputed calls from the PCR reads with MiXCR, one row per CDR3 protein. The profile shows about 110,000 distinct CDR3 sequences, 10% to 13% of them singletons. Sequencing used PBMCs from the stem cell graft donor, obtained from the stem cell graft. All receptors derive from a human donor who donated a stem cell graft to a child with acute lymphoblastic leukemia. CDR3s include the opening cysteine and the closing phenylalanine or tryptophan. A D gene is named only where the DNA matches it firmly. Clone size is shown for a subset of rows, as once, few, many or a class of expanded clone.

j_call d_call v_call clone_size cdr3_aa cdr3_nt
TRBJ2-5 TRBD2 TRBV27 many CASSPGTSVGTQYF TGTGCCAGCAGCCCAGGGACTAGCGTCGGGACCCAGTACTTC
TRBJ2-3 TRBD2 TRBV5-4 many CASSSGLAGTDTQYF TGTGCCAGCAGCTCGGGACTAGCGGGCACAGATACGCAGTATTTT
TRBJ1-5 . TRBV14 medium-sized CASSQAGLQPQHF TGTGCCAGCAGCCAAGCAGGGTTACAGCCCCAGCATTTT
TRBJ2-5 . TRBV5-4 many CASSLASQETQYF TGTGCCAGCAGCTTAGCGTCCCAAGAGACCCAGTACTTC
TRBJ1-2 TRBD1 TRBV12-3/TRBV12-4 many CASRRQGYGYTF TGTGCCAGCAGGAGACAGGGCTATGGCTACACCTTC
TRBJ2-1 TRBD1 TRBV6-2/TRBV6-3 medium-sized CASSLQGASYNEQFF TGTGCCAGCAGCCTACAGGGGGCGTCCTACAATGAGCAGTTCTTC
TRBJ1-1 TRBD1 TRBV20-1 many CSARAGGDTEAFF TGCAGTGCTAGGGCAGGGGGAGACACTGAAGCTTTCTTT
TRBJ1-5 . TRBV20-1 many CSATPTDQPQHF TGCAGTGCTACCCCGACCGATCAGCCCCAGCATTTT
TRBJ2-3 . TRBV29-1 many CSFSTGAGTDTQYF TGCAGCTTCTCGACGGGAGCGGGCACAGATACGCAGTATTTT
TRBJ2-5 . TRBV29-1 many CSVVGGTYALGETQYF TGCAGCGTCGTCGGCGGGACCTACGCCCTTGGAGAGACCCAGTACTTC
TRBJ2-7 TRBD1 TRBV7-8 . CASGPGDRVYEQYF TGTGCCAGCGGACCCGGGGACAGGGTCTACGAGCAGTACTTC
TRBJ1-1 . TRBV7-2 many CASSLDGLEAFF TGTGCCAGCAGCTTAGACGGCCTTGAAGCTTTCTTT
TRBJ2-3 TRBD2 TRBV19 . CASSQASGRTDTQYF TGTGCCAGTAGTCAAGCGAGCGGGAGGACAGATACGCAGTATTTT
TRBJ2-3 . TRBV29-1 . CSVKRGTDTQYF TGCAGCGTCAAACGGGGGACTGATACGCAGTATTTT
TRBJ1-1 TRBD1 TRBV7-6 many CASSLAGQETNTEAFF TGTGCCAGCAGCTTAGCGGGACAGGAAACGAACACTGAAGCTTTCTTT
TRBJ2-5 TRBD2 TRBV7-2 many CASSSSGTIIGETQYF TGTGCCAGCAGCTCATCCGGGACTATCATAGGAGAGACCCAGTACTTC
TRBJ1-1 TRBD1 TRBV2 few CASKGARLNTEAFF TGTGCCAGCAAGGGGGCCAGGCTGAACACTGAAGCTTTCTTT
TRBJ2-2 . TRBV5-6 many CASSLKPGELFF TGTGCCAGCAGCTTAAAGCCCGGGGAGCTGTTTTTT
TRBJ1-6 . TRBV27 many CASSFQDSVNSPLHF TGTGCCAGCAGCTTCCAGGACAGCGTCAATTCACCCCTCCACTTT
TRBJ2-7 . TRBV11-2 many CASSLESSLRDNRPGGEQYF TGTGCCAGCAGCTTAGAGAGTAGCCTGCGGGACAATCGACCCGGGGGAGAGCAGTACTTC
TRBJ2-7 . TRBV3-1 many CASSQTASYEQYF TGTGCCAGCAGCCAGACAGCTTCCTACGAGCAGTACTTC
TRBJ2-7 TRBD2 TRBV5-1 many CASRSGGYEQYF TGCGCCAGCAGAAGCGGGGGATACGAGCAGTACTTC
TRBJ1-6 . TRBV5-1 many CASSLGVTARNSPLHF TGCGCCAGCAGCTTGGGAGTGACGGCGAGGAATTCACCCCTCCACTTT
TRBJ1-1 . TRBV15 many CATSSERGTEAFF TGTGCCACCAGTTCCGAGAGGGGAACTGAAGCTTTCTTT
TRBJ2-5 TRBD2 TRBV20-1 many CSARGQLAGETQYF TGCAGTGCTAGAGGTCAGCTAGCGGGGGAGACCCAGTACTTC
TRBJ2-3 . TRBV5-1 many CASSLDKVRGGTDTQYF TGCGCCAGCAGCTTGGATAAGGTCCGAGGTGGTACAGATACGCAGTATTTT
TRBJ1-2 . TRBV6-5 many CASKGGFREGYTF TGTGCCAGCAAGGGGGGGTTTCGAGAGGGCTACACCTTC
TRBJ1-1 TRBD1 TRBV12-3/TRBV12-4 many CASSLRGQENTEAFF TGTGCCAGCAGTTTAAGGGGGCAGGAGAACACTGAAGCTTTCTTT
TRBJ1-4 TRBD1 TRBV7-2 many CASSAITGGGEKLFF TGTGCCAGCAGCGCAATAACAGGGGGCGGTGAAAAACTGTTTTTT
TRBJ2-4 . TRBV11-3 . CASSPRPRLANNIQYF TGTGCCAGCAGCCCGAGACCGAGGCTAGCCAACAACATTCAGTACTTC
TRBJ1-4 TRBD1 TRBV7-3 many CASSLGQSTNEKLFF TGTGCCAGCAGCTTGGGACAGTCAACTAATGAAAAACTGTTTTTT
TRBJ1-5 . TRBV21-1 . CASSKARDGFFSNQPQHF TGTGCCAGCAGCAAAGCCAGGGACGGCTTTTTTAGCAATCAGCCCCAGCATTTT
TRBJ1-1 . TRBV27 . CASSSPLGASTEAFF TGTGCCAGCAGTTCGCCTTTAGGGGCTAGTACTGAAGCTTTCTTT
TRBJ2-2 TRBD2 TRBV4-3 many CASRLAGGGELFF TGCGCCAGCCGGCTAGCGGGGGGCGGGGAGCTGTTTTTT
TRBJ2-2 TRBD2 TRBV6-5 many CASSYWLAGGKWNTGELFF TGTGCCAGCAGTTACTGGCTAGCGGGGGGGAAATGGAACACCGGGGAGCTGTTTTTT
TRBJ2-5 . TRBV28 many CASSLPRSEAGPNQETQYF TGTGCCAGCAGTTTACCCCGATCTGAGGCAGGGCCGAACCAAGAGACCCAGTACTTC
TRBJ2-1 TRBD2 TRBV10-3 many CAISDNKRGQYNEQFF TGTGCCATCAGTGATAATAAGCGGGGGCAATACAATGAGCAGTTCTTC
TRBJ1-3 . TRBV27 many CASSPYAGSLKGGNTIYF TGTGCCAGCAGTCCGTATGCCGGGAGCTTAAAGGGAGGAAACACCATATATTTT
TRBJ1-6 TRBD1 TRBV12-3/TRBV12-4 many CASSLGTGTGSPLHF TGTGCCAGCAGTTTGGGGACAGGGACTGGGTCACCCCTCCACTTT